This T cell receptor (beta chain) was recorded in a study of blood T cell repertoires in COVID-19. Study-level background: From T cells, B-cell-depleted T cells, or PBMCs came the material, which was cDNA or gDNA.

In the original analysis: Estimation of nucleated cell counts was performed using reference gene primer amplification. The assay was immunoSEQ multiplex PCR, and TCRdb's table has in-frame clones only and misses some. V and J calls plus clone size are reproduced from that table; the DNA served to infer D and trimming. The sample consists of some 240,000 clones, 85% to 90% of them appearing once. This CDR3 has 17 residues. Trimming took 5 bases from V and 0 from J, leaving 15 bases between them. Germline V gene data show CDR1 as SGHNT and CDR2 as YYREEE (reference sequence). The specimen was peripheral blood. The source is a middle-aged woman who had recovered from COVID-19. The chain joins TRBV5-4 to TRBJ2-6; D is undetermined. CDR3 in amino acids: CASRVGGSSSGANVLTF. The CDR3 bases are TGTGCCAGCAGGGTCGGCGGTTCTAGCTCTGGGGCCAACGTCCTGACTTTC.